Included here is one T cell receptor (beta chain) sequence, with context. The antigen is not known. CDR1 and CDR2 from the germline V gene are SGHVS and FNYEAQ. With 1 base clipped from V and 0 bases from J, the junction kept 3 bases outside the gene matches. The CDR3 covers 17 residues. Construction of the TCRbeta library involved unique molecular identifiers. MiXCR, applied by TCRdb to the PCR reads, yields one record per CDR3 protein. Here the sample spans about 290,000 distinct CDR3 sequences, around 7.3% being singletons. The sample originates from a study of T-cell reconstitution after alpha-beta-depleted transplantation in children. General study points: T-cell numbers and diversity one year post-transplant derived largely from freshly generated T cells. Alpha-beta T cells about two months after transplant reportedly derived from several hundred expanded graft clones. After transplant, high TCRbeta diversity at day 60 in some patients arose from surviving recipient T cells and thymic progenitors.

This receptor was obtained from a female patient between 2 and 15 years old who had a stem cell transplant for Fanconi anemia, so the T cells may come from the graft donor. The J gene is TRBJ2-3, the V gene TRBV7-6; 11 nucleotides align to TRBD2. Sequencing used peripheral blood, obtained 360 days after TCRalphabeta/CD19-depleted stem cell transplant. CDR3 amino acids: CASSLDLAGGSTDTQYF. The CDR3 nucleotides read TGTGCCAGCAGCTTAGACCTAGCGGGGGGAAGCACAGATACGCAGTATTTT.